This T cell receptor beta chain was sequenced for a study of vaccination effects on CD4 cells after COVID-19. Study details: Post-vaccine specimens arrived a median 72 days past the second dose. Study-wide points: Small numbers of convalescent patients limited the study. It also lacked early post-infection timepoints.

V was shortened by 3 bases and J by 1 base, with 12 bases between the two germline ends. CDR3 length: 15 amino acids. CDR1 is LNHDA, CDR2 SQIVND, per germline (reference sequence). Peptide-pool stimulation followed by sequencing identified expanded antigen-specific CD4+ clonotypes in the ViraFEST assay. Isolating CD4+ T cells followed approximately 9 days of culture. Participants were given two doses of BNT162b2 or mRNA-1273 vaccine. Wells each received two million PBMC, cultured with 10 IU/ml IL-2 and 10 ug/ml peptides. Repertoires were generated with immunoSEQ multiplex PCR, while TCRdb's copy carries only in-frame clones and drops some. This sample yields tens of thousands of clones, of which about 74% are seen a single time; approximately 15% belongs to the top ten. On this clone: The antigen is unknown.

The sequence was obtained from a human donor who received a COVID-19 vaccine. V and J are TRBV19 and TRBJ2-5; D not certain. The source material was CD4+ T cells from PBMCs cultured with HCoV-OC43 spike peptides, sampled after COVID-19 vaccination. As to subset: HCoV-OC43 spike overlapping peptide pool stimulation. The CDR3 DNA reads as TGTGCCAGTAGTATGATTCAAGGCAGCCAAGAGACCCAGTACTTC. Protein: CASSMIQGSQETQYF.